A single T cell receptor (beta chain) is shown here with its context. The data were taken from a study of regulatory T cells in long-lasting Graves disease. Study-wide context: Duration of antithyroid drug therapy among newly diagnosed Graves' patients was under 3 months.

Documented time point: newly diagnosed GD, antithyroid drugs for less than 3 months. After RNA was extracted from PBMCs, the TCR library was made from it. As collected, the peripheral blood samples measured about 10 milliliters each and went into EDTA tubes. Sequencing libraries for TCR beta were prepared with iRepertoire HTBI primers and Arm-PCR of CDR3 regions. In TCRdb, the multiplex PCR reads were re-called with MiXCR into one record per CDR3 protein. The sample lists over 450,000 distinct CDR3 sequences, about 11% seen once, with around 10% in the top ten. These data also featured in a second study, about T cells in Graves' hyperthyroidism and ophthalmopathy. That work states: It was uncontrolled infection, other autoimmune disease, pregnancy or lactation that excluded patients. Most thyroid clonotypes with frequency above 0.001 were detected in blood.

The sequence was collected from a woman aged 30 to 39 with Graves disease. The sample in question was peripheral blood mononuclear cells (PBMCs), obtained at new diagnosis, from a patient treated with antithyroid drugs.

The CDR3 coding sequence is TGTGCCAGCACTTCAACGAGCGCTACGCAGTATTTT. As protein: CASTSTSATQYF. The V call is TRBV7-2, the J call TRBJ2-3, with D uncertain. CDR1 is SGHTA and CDR2 is FQGNSA in the germline V gene. The CDR3 consists of 12 residues. V dropped 7 bases and J dropped 8 bases, with 13 bases sitting between them. The full variable domain, completed using reference TRBV7-2 and TRBJ2-3, is GAGVSQSPSNKVTEKGKDVELRCDPISGHTALYWYRQSLGQGLEFLIYFQGNSAPDKSGLPSDRFSAERTGGSVSTLTIQRTQQEDSAVYLCASTSTSATQYFGPGTRLTVL.